This paragraph reports one T cell receptor beta chain. Germline CDR1 is MGHRA and CDR2 is YSYEKL. The CDR3 runs 16 residues. V lost 0 bases to trimming and J lost 6 bases, with 15 bases between them. This specimen belongs to a study of T cell responses to AZD1222 COVID-19 vaccine. Some clones are missing from TCRdb's copy, which holds only in-frame ones; the method was immunoSEQ multiplex PCR. Here the sample spans fewer than 85,000 clones, 85% to 90% being singletons. The sequence came from an adult in good health. The sample here was peripheral blood, taken on day 0 of AZD1222 vaccination. This chain connects TRBV4-1 to TRBJ1-5, with D possibly TRBD1 on 5 matching bases. The CDR3 is CASSQEGLEGIQPQHF. Written as DNA, the CDR3 is TGCGCCAGCAGCCAAGAAGGTTTGGAGGGGATTCAGCCCCAGCATTTT.